The clone carrying this TCR beta chain was seen at least ten times. What it recognizes is unknown. The CDR3 spans 15 residues. V was pared by 2 bases and J by 7 bases, with 11 bases of the junction left unmatched. The germline V gene encodes CDR1 SEHNR and CDR2 FQNEAQ (reference sequence). This entry comes from a study of neurological immune-mediated disorders. Study-wide results and limits: Private repertoires in all groups were suggested by the absence of shared CDR3 amino acid sequences among expanded clones across subjects.

The sorted libraries drew on about a million T cells that were CD4+ or CD8+. Each TCR transcript was tagged with a 10-nucleotide random UMI during 5'RACE. Over 170 million TCR-beta sequences, together covering 15-18 subjects, were produced by every individual sequencing run that was carried out. One entry per CDR3 protein, called by TCRdb with MiXCR from the 5' RACE reads. The table lists some 10,000 distinct CDR3 sequences, around a fifth of them singletons. The sequence derives from a woman aged 60 to 75 with HTLV-1-associated myelopathy (HAM/TSP). The chain couples TRBV7-9 to TRBJ2-7; 7 bases map to TRBD2. The sample taken for sequencing was CD8+ T cells from blood. Here the CDR3 reads CASSLHSGFGGEQYF. CDR3 DNA: TGTGCCAGCAGCTTACATAGCGGGTTTGGGGGAGAGCAGTACTTC. The full variable domain, its missing parts supplied by reference TRBV7-9 and TRBJ2-7, is DTGVSQNPRHKITKRGQNVTFRCDPISEHNRLYWYRQTLGQGPEFLTYFQNEAQLEKSRLLSDRFSAERPKGSFSTLEIQRTEQGDSAMYLCASSLHSGFGGEQYFGPGTRLTVT.